This T cell receptor (beta chain) was recovered during a study of blood T cell repertoires in COVID-19. Germline values: CDR1 SNHLY, CDR2 FYNNEI. This CDR3 comprises 13 residues. The germline V and J ends were trimmed by 8 bases and 2 bases, with 12 bases remaining between them. Assay used: immunoSEQ multiplex PCR; TCRdb lists only in-frame clones, some missing. The sample yields over 150,000 clones, around 83% seen once. The source material was peripheral blood. The sequence was obtained from a man aged 45-60 years with active or convalescent COVID-19. The chain carries TRBV2 and TRBJ1-2; perhaps TRBD1 as D (5 bases). The CDR3 DNA sequence: TGTGCCAGCGGGGGGAGAATCAACTATGGCTACACCTTC. Amino acid sequence: CASGGRINYGYTF.